This TCR beta chain originates from a study of blood T cell repertoires in COVID-19. Study overall: COVID-19 samples collected from the United States, Italy and Spain covered acute and convalescent phases. The analysed material was cDNA or gDNA that came from T cells, B-cell-depleted T cells, or PBMCs.

Germline lookup yields CDR1 SGDLS and CDR2 YYNGEE. The CDR3 length is 15 residues. Trimming cost V 0 bases and J 12 bases; bases outside gene matches: 10. Methods used by the authors: Reference gene primer amplification in the assay estimated nucleated cell counts. Method: immunoSEQ multiplex PCR; TCRdb's copy keeps in-frame clones and lacks some. The V and J calls and clone size come from that table; D and trimming were worked out from the DNA. This sample has around 190,000 clones, with 84% found just once. What was sequenced was peripheral blood. The rearrangement joins TRBV9 to TRBJ1-4; 8 bases are a match to TRBD1. The sequence was collected from a human donor in a cohort sampled during active COVID-19. In nucleotides, the CDR3 is TGTGCCAGCAGCGTAGGGCCACAGGGGGATCAGGAACTGTTTTTT. Translation: CASSVGPQGDQELFF.